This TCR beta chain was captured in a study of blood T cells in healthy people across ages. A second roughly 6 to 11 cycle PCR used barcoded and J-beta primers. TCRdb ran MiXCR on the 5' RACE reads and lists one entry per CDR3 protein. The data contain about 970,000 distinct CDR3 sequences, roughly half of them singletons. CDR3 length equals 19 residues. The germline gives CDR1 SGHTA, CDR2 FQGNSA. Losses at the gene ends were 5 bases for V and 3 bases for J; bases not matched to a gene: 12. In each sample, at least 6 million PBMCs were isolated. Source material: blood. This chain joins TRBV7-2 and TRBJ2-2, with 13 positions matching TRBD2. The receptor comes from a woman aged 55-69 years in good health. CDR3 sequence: CASSLQTSGRTTDTGELFF. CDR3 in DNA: TGTGCCAGCAGCCTTCAGACTAGCGGGAGGACCACGGACACCGGGGAGCTGTTTTTT.